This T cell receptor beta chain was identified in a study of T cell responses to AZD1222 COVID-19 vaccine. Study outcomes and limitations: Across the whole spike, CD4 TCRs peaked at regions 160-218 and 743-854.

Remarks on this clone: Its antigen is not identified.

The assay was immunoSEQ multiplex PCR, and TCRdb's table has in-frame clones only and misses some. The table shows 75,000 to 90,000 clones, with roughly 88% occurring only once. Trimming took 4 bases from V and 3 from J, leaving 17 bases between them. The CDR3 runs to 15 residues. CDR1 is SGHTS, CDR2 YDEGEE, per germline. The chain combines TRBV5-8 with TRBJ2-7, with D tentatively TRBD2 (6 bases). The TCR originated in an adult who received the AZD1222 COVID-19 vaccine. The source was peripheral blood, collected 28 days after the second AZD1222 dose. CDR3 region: CASSPRRGIGYEQYF. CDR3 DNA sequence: TGTGCCAGCAGCCCCCGGCGGGGCATCGGCTACGAGCAGTACTTC.